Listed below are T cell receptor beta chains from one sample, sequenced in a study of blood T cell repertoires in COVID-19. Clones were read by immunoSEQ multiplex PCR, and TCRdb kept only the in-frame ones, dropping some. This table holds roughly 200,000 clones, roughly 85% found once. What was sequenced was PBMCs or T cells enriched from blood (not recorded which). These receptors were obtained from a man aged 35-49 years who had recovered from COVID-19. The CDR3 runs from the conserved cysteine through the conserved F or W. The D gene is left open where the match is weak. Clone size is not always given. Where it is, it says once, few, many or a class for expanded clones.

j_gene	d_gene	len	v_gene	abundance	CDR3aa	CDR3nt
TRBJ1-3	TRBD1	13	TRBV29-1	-	CSVRGGAGNTIYF	TGCAGCGTTAGAGGGGGCGCCGGAAACACCATATATTTT
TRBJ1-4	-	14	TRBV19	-	CASSIGVTNEKLFF	TGTGCCAGTAGTATAGGAGTCACTAATGAAAAACTGTTTTTT
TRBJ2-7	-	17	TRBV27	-	CASSRQGSRLILYEQYF	TGTGCCAGCAGTAGGCAGGGGTCAAGACTTATACTCTACGAGCAGTACTTC
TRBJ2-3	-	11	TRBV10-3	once	CAISELDTQYF	TGTGCCATCAGTGAGCTAGATACGCAGTATTTT
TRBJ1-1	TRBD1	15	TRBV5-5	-	CASSSGTEIDTEAFF	TGTGCCAGCAGCTCAGGGACAGAAATAGACACTGAAGCTTTCTTT
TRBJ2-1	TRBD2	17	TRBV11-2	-	CASSPTLRTSGSDEQFF	TGTGCCAGCAGCCCCACACTCCGGACTAGCGGGAGCGATGAGCAGTTCTTC
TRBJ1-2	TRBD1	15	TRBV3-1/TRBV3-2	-	CASSPRDRGLYGYTF	TGTGCCAGCAGCCCAAGGGACAGGGGATTATATGGCTACACCTTC
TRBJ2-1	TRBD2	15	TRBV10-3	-	CAISVGGSSYNEQFF	TGTGCCATCAGTGTCGGCGGGAGCTCCTACAATGAGCAGTTCTTC
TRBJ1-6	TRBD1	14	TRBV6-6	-	CASSQGVDNSPLHF	TGTGCCAGCAGTCAGGGGGTTGATAATTCACCCCTCCACTTT
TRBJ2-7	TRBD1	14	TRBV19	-	CASRVTGSSYEQYF	TGTGCCAGTAGGGTGACAGGGAGCTCCTACGAGCAGTACTTC
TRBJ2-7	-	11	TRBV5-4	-	CASSSGEGEYF	TGTGCCAGCAGCTCAGGAGAGGGGGAGTACTTC
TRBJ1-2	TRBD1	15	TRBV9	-	CASSALGQGDYGYTF	TGTGCCAGCAGCGCCCTGGGGCAGGGGGACTATGGCTACACCTTC
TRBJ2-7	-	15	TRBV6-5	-	CASSYGQTFSYEQYF	TGTGCCAGCAGTTACGGACAGACGTTCTCCTACGAGCAGTACTTC
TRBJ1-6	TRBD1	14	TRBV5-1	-	CASSITGDNSPLHF	TGCGCCAGCAGCATAACAGGGGACAATTCACCCCTCCACTTT
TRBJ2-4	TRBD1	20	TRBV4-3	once	CASSQERDRDLNLAKNIQYF	TGCGCCAGCAGCCAAGAAAGGGACAGGGATCTAAACCTAGCCAAAAACATTCAGTACTTC
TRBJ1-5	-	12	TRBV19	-	CASSPIRGPQHF	TGTGCCAGTAGTCCCATAAGGGGGCCCCAGCATTTT
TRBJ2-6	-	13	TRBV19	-	CATTDLGANVLTF	TGTGCCACGACAGACCTTGGGGCCAACGTCCTGACTTTC
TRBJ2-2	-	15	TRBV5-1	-	CASSLRTANTGELFF	TGCGCCAGCAGTCTCAGGACAGCGAACACCGGGGAGCTGTTTTTT
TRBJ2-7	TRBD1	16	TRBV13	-	CASSYRTGQTSYEQYF	TGTGCCAGCAGCTACAGGACAGGGCAAACATCCTACGAGCAGTACTTC
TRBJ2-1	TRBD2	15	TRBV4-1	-	CASSPGTSGSNEQFF	TGCGCCAGCAGCCCCGGGACTAGCGGGAGTAATGAGCAGTTCTTC